These 30 T cell receptor beta chains share one sample of origin, sequenced in a study of T-cell memory formation after mild COVID-19. TCRdb processed the 5' RACE reads anew with MiXCR; each CDR3 protein has one entry. The sample has roughly 510,000 distinct CDR3 sequences; roughly 17% are singletons. The sequenced sample consisted of PBMCs or a T cell subset sorted from them (not recorded which). The receptors were gathered from an adult woman who had mild COVID-19 (a few samples of this study predate the infection). Cell type and time point are not known.

This clonotype was seen once. The chain recombines TRBV5-4 with TRBJ2-1; D gene ambiguous. There are 15 residues in the CDR3. CDR1 and CDR2 (germline): SGHNT, YYREEE (reference sequence). The V gene lost 2 bases and the J gene lost 0 bases, with 9 bases spanning the gap. The CDR3 region is CASSFGRRSYNEQFF. Written as DNA, the CDR3 is TGTGCCAGCAGCTTCGGACGGCGCTCCTACAATGAGCAGTTCTTC. Drawing the rest from reference TRBV5-4 and TRBJ2-1, the complete variable domain is ETGVTQSPTHLIKTRGQQVTLRCSSQSGHNTVSWYQQALGQGPQFIFQYYREEENGRGNFPPRFSGLQFPNYSSELNVNALELDDSALYLCASSFGRRSYNEQFFGPGTRLTVL.

This clonotype occurred many times. This sequence joins TRBV12-3 or TRBV12-4 and TRBJ2-7; D call uncertain. CDR3 length equals 12 residues. Trimming shortened V by 3 bases and J by 3 bases, and 6 bases separated the two germline ends. CDR3 bases: TGTGCCAGCAGTTTTAGGGTCTACGAGCAGTACTTC. Its protein product is CASSFRVYEQYF.

The chain combines TRBV12-3 or TRBV12-4 with TRBJ2-1, with 9 bases lining up with TRBD1. Losses at the gene ends were 2 bases for V and 8 bases for J; bases not matched to a gene: 10. CDR3 size: 16 residues. The CDR3 DNA sequence: TGTGCCAGCAGTTTATGGGTGACAGGGGGTTTGGATGAGCAGTTCTTC. As protein: CASSLWVTGGLDEQFF.

V gene TRBV25-1 combines with J gene TRBJ2-3; D might be TRBD2 (6 bases). Germline lookup yields CDR1 MGHDK and CDR2 SYGVNS. The CDR3 runs 14 residues. The germline V and J ends were trimmed by 5 bases and 6 bases, with 15 bases remaining between them. The CDR3 protein is CASSKGTALDTQYF. In DNA form, the CDR3 reads TGTGCCAGCAGTAAGGGGACTGCGCTTGATACGCAGTATTTT.

There are a few counts of this clonotype. The chain employs TRBV12-3 or TRBV12-4 and TRBJ2-7, with D tentatively TRBD1 (6 bases). This CDR3 has 13 amino acids. Trimming removed 5 bases from V and 3 bases from J, with 11 bases in between. CDR3 region: CASSPGTYYEQYF. CDR3 nucleotides: TGTGCCAGCAGTCCTGGGACATACTACGAGCAGTACTTC.

V and J are TRBV4-1 and TRBJ2-7; 8 bases fit TRBD1. The trim removed 4 bases at V and 6 bases at J, leaving 8 bases unmatched. The length of the CDR3 is 14 residues. From germline, CDR1 is MGHRA and CDR2 YSYEKL. In nucleotides, the CDR3 is TGCGCCAGCAGCCGAGAACCAGGGGGCGGCGAGCAGTACTTC. Its protein is CASSREPGGGEQYF.

The chain is built from TRBV6-5 and TRBJ2-1, with 7 bases matching TRBD1. The J segment lost 8 bases and the V segment lost 2 bases, leaving 3 bases of the junction unmatched. CDR1 MNHEY and CDR2 SVGAGI come from the germline V gene. The CDR3 is 13 amino acids. CDR3 sequence (DNA): TGTGCCAGCAGTTACAGACAGGGTTATGAGCAGTTCTTC. Protein product: CASSYRQGYEQFF.

This clonotype was seen more than once but under ten times. The rearrangement joins TRBV7-2 to TRBJ2-2; weak D call: TRBD2 (6 bases). V lost 5 bases and J lost 2, with 15 bases in between. The germline V gene has CDR1 SGHTA and CDR2 FQGNSA. CDR3 length: 16 residues. The CDR3 region has the DNA TGTGCCAGCAGCCTCCCTCGCGGGGTAAACACCGGGGAGCTGTTTTTT. Its translation is CASSLPRGVNTGELFF.

This clonotype has a count of ten or more. The chain carries TRBV10-3 and TRBJ2-5; the D gene is possibly TRBD1 (5 bases). The CDR3 covers 16 residues. V was trimmed by 6 bases and J by 2 bases, leaving 19 bases between them. Germline V gene data show CDR1 as ENHRY and CDR2 as SYGVKD. The CDR3 loop is CAIRSDRADRQETQYF. In DNA, the CDR3 is TGTGCCATCAGGAGCGACAGAGCAGACCGACAAGAGACCCAGTACTTC.

This clonotype turned up a few times. J is TRBJ1-1 and V is TRBV24-1; D not certain. The CDR3 totals 15 residues. Trimming shortened V by 2 bases and J by 1 base, and 10 bases separated the two germline ends. CDR1 is KGHDR, CDR2 SFDVKD, per germline. The CDR3 region has the DNA TGTGCCACCAGTGATTCGAGAGAGACGAACACTGAAGCTTTCTTT. Its protein is CATSDSRETNTEAFF.

This clonotype was seen more than once but under ten times. The chain joins TRBV29-1 to TRBJ2-1, with 9 bases aligning to TRBD1. The trim removed 5 bases at V and 8 bases at J, leaving 10 bases unmatched. Per the germline V gene, CDR1 is SQVTM and CDR2 is ANQGSEA. This CDR3 spans 14 amino acids. The CDR3 region has the DNA TGCAGCGTTACTCCCGGGACAGGGCTGGATGAGCAGTTCTTC. Translating gives CSVTPGTGLDEQFF.

At least ten counts were recorded for this clonotype. The rearrangement uses TRBV4-1 and TRBJ2-1; TRBD2 agrees at 14 bases. The trim removed 3 bases at V and 6 bases at J, leaving 1 base unmatched. CDR1 and CDR2 (germline): MGHRA, YSYEKL. CDR3 length equals 15 residues. As DNA, the CDR3 is TGCGCCAGCAGCCAGGGACTAGCGGGAGCCAATGAGCAGTTCTTC. Its translation: CASSQGLAGANEQFF.

The chain recombines TRBV21-1 with TRBJ2-7; TRBD1 is taken as the D call from the table, unchecked against the DNA. TRBV21-1 is assigned pseudogene status. The CDR3 is made up of 15 amino acids. The CDR3 nucleotides are TGTGCCAGCAGCGCTCACCGGGACAGGGGAGGTGAGCAGTACTTC. It encodes CASSAHRDRGGEQYF.

A few counts support this clonotype. A read error may produce the germline difference seen at one junction end. This rearrangement joins TRBV7-7 to TRBJ1-4, with 9 bases fitting TRBD1. The length of the CDR3 is 14 residues. Germline V CDR1 and CDR2: SSHAT, FNYEAQ (reference sequence). CDR3 nucleotides: TGTGCTAGCAGCGCGGGACAGGGAATTGAAAAACTGTTTTTT. This gives the protein CASSAGQGIEKLFF.

The V gene is TRBV23-1, the J gene TRBJ1-1; maybe TRBD1 (5 bases). TRBV23-1 is placed among ORFs of uncertain function. CDR3 length equals 17 residues. Trimming stripped 3 bases from V and 0 bases from J, with 17 bases between. CDR3 in DNA: TGCGCCAGCAGTCACCCACGGGGGATTAGACTGAACACTGAAGCTTTCTTT. Amino acid sequence: CASSHPRGIRLNTEAFF.

The V call is TRBV12-3 or TRBV12-4, the J call TRBJ2-1; no firm D call. The CDR3 extends over 13 amino acids. V was trimmed by 5 bases and J by 7 bases, leaving 12 bases between them. The CDR3 coding sequence is TGTGCCAGCAGTCGGAGCTCATTGAATGAGCAGTTCTTC. It encodes CASSRSSLNEQFF.

This clonotype has at least ten counts. This chain joins TRBV5-1 and TRBJ1-5; possibly TRBD1 for D (5 bases). Germline CDR1 and CDR2: SGHRS and YFSETQ. This CDR3 spans 18 amino acids. Trimming pared 1 base from V and 4 bases from J, leaving 21 bases between. The chain's CDR3 is CASSLWPGGPSGNQPQHF. In DNA, the CDR3 is TGCGCCAGCAGCTTGTGGCCCGGCGGGCCCTCAGGGAATCAGCCCCAGCATTTT.

The table lists this clonotype with many counts. The V gene is TRBV6-6, the J gene TRBJ1-1; 9 positions match TRBD1. Germline V gene data show CDR1 as MNHNY and CDR2 as SVGAGI (reference sequence). The CDR3 extends over 15 amino acids. Trimming cost V 2 bases and J 7 bases; bases outside gene matches: 8. In DNA, the CDR3 is TGTGCCAGCAGTTACACGACAGGGGGGAAGATTGAAGCTTTCTTT. Its translation: CASSYTTGGKIEAFF.

This clonotype was counted between two and nine times. J is TRBJ1-1 and V is TRBV4-2; 11 bases fit TRBD1. The CDR3 length is 18 residues. After removal of 0 bases from V and 6 bases from J, the junction contained 12 bases not matched to a gene. In germline, CDR1 is LGHNA, CDR2 YNFKEQ. The CDR3 sequence: CASSQEGTGGASRAEAFF. CDR3 in DNA: TGTGCCAGCAGCCAAGAAGGGACAGGGGGTGCGTCGAGGGCTGAAGCTTTCTTT.

This chain joins TRBV5-5 and TRBJ2-3, with 7 positions matching TRBD2. The CDR3 sequence is 15 residues long. Looked up from germline, CDR1 is SGHKS and CDR2 is YYEKEE (reference sequence). V was clipped by 0 bases and J by 3 bases; unmatched bases: 4. The CDR3 sequence is CASSLAWGGTDTQYF. CDR3 coding DNA: TGTGCCAGCAGCTTGGCCTGGGGGGGGACAGATACGCAGTATTTT. Complete variable domain (other parts from reference TRBV5-5 and TRBJ2-3): DAGVTQSPTHLIKTRGQQVTLRCSPISGHKSVSWYQQVLGQGPQFIFQYYEKEERGRGNFPDRFSARQFPNYSSELNVNALLLGDSALYLCASSLAWGGTDTQYFGPGTRLTVL.

This clonotype was seen ten or more times. The V call is TRBV5-1, the J call TRBJ1-3; the match to TRBD1 covers 7 bases. Germline V gene lookup returns CDR1 SGHRS and CDR2 YFSETQ. This CDR3 region has 15 residues. Trimming at V came to 4 bases and at J to 3 bases, leaving 7 bases not matched to a gene. DNA for the CDR3: TGCGCCAGCAGCGCGGTGACAGGGTTTGGAAACACCATATATTTT. The encoded protein is CASSAVTGFGNTIYF.

This rearrangement joins TRBV24-1 to TRBJ1-5; TRBD1 is a possible D gene (6 bases). The germline V and J ends were trimmed by 9 bases and 6 bases, with 14 bases remaining between them. CDR3 length: 13 residues. CDR1 KGHDR and CDR2 SFDVKD come from the germline V gene. CDR3 bases: TGTGCCACCCGAGGGGGGCCGGGTCAGCCCCAGCATTTT. It codes for CATRGGPGQPQHF.

The chain carries TRBV10-2 and TRBJ2-2; D is possibly TRBD2 (6 bases). V was clipped by 4 bases and J by 4 bases, with 25 bases between them. Germline-derived CDR1 and CDR2 are WSHSY and SAAADI. The CDR3 totals 19 residues. CDR3 in amino acids: CASSGNPARGLPTTGELFF. CDR3 nucleotide sequence: TGCGCCAGCAGTGGAAATCCAGCTCGGGGACTGCCGACCACCGGGGAGCTGTTTTTT.

This clonotype was seen a handful of times. The junction does not match germline at one end; this may be a read error. The V and J genes are TRBV7-2 and TRBJ2-1; D tentatively fits TRBD1 or TRBD2 (6 bases each). Germline V CDR1 and CDR2: SGHTA, FQGNSA. CDR3 length: 14 amino acids. CDR3 sequence reads: CASKVGGSHNEQFF. The CDR3 DNA sequence: TGTGCCAGCAAAGTGGGGGGCTCCCACAATGAGCAGTTCTTC. Full variable domain (rest looked up from reference TRBV7-2 and TRBJ2-1): GAGVSQSPSNKVTEKGKDVELRCDPISGHTALYWYRQSLGQGLEFLIYFQGNSAPDKSGLPSDRFSAERTGGSVSTLTIQRTQQEDSAVYLCASKVGGSHNEQFFGPGTRLTVL.

This clonotype was seen a handful of times. The chain has TRBV29-1 and TRBJ1-2; 7 nucleotides match TRBD1. CDR1 and CDR2 (germline): SQVTM, ANQGSEA. V lost 3 bases and J lost 2; bases outside the gene matches: 6. The length of the CDR3 is 14 residues. The CDR3 bases are TGCAGCGTTGACCCCCCGACAGGGAACTATGGCTACACCTTC. It translates to CSVDPPTGNYGYTF.

This clonotype appeared a few times. The germline gene is not matched at one end of the junction; a read error may be the cause. V gene TRBV7-7 combines with J gene TRBJ2-5, with TRBD2 matching 8 bases. The germline V gene has CDR1 SSHAT and CDR2 FNYEAQ (reference sequence). The CDR3 length is 14 residues. The CDR3 reads CASSSAGAQETQYF. CDR3 DNA sequence: TGTGCTAGCAGCTCAGCGGGAGCGCAAGAGACCCAGTACTTC.

This clonotype was picked up many times. This sequence joins TRBV28 and TRBJ2-4; D is undetermined. CDR3 size: 15 residues. Trimming left V 2 bases short and J 4 bases short, with 12 bases between. Germline V gives CDR1 MDHEN, CDR2 SYDVKM. The CDR3 is CASSLSTPPKNIQYF. The CDR3 coding sequence is TGTGCCAGCAGTTTAAGTACACCCCCTAAAAACATTCAGTACTTC.

CDR3: CASSSIASLRAGELFF. In nucleotides, the CDR3 is TGTGCCAGCAGCTCGATTGCCTCCTTGAGAGCCGGGGAGCTGTTTTTT. This chain connects TRBV11-2 to TRBJ2-2, with D unresolved. The V gene's germline CDR1 is SGHAT and CDR2 FQNNGV. This CDR3 has 16 residues. V was clipped by 4 bases and J by 6 bases, with 18 bases between them.

This clonotype was counted between two and nine times. V gene TRBV6-2 or TRBV6-3 combines with J gene TRBJ1-5, with D possibly TRBD1 on 6 matching bases. CDR1 is MNHEY, CDR2 SVGEGT, per germline. The CDR3 has 15 amino acids. V shed 6 bases and J shed 3 bases, with 15 bases lying between them. The CDR3 sequence: CASSSGGGYNQPQHF. CDR3 bases: TGTGCCAGCAGCTCGGGAGGGGGGTACAATCAGCCCCAGCATTTT.

This chain connects TRBV12-3 or TRBV12-4 to TRBJ2-7; D not certain. The ends were cut back, 3 bases at V and 2 bases at J, with 11 bases in the middle. This CDR3 is 14 amino acids long. CDR3 amino acids: CASSLWDLAYEQYF. The DNA for the CDR3 is TGTGCCAGCAGTTTGTGGGATCTCGCCTACGAGCAGTACTTC.